This is a list of T cell receptor beta chains from one sample in a study of identical twins. TCRdb reprocessed the 5' RACE reads via MiXCR and lists one record per CDR3 protein. The profile shows hundreds of thousands of distinct CDR3 sequences, approximately 6.1% of them singletons. Sequencing used naive T cells sorted from blood. Receptor source: a man aged 18 to 29 in good health. Each CDR3 is given with its conserved first and last residue. The D gene is left open where the match is weak. Clone size is not always given. Where it is, it says once, few, many or a class for expanded clones.

>TRBV7-2|NA|many|TRBJ2-5
TGTGCCAGCAGCTTAATTCAGATTATGGGAGAGACCCAGTACTTC
CASSLIQIMGETQYF
>TRBV11-2|NA|many|TRBJ2-3
TGTGCCAGCTCCAGTTTACGGACAGATACGCAGTATTTT
CASSSLRTDTQYF
>TRBV20-1|NA|many|TRBJ2-7
TGCAGTGCTAGAGAACAGTCCTACGAGCAGTACTTC
CSAREQSYEQYF
>TRBV10-3|NA|many|TRBJ2-3
TGTGCCATCAGTGGGGGGCGAGCGGGCAGAAGCACAGATACGCAGTATTTT
CAISGGRAGRSTDTQYF
>TRBV4-1|NA|many|TRBJ2-3
TGCGCCAGCAGCCAAGAGAGGCCAGGCACAGATACGCAGTATTTT
CASSQERPGTDTQYF
>TRBV29-1|NA|few|TRBJ1-6
TGCCGGGCCAGTAATTCACCCCTCCACTTT
CRASNSPLHF
>TRBV28|NA|few|TRBJ2-5
TGTGCCAGCAAGGGAGATCGGGAGACCCAGTACTTC
CASKGDRETQYF
>TRBV3-1|NA|NA|TRBJ2-3
TGTGCCAGCAGCCAAGTTCCCACCACAGATACGCAGTATTTT
CASSQVPTTDTQYF
>TRBV7-9|NA|NA|TRBJ2-3
TGTGCCAGCAGCGGTCATCAAGGGCCCCAACGCACAGATACGCAGTATTTT
CASSGHQGPQRTDTQYF
>TRBV3-1|TRBD2|few|TRBJ2-5
TGTGCCAGCAGCCAAGAGGGACTAAAGACCCAGTACTTC
CASSQEGLKTQYF
>TRBV7-9|TRBD1|few|TRBJ2-1
TGTGCCAGCAGCCGGACAGGGGGCGAAAGCCATGAGCAGTTCTTC
CASSRTGGESHEQFF
>TRBV3-1|NA|many|TRBJ2-3
TGTGCCAGCAGCCAAGAGTATGGACCCGCCCGGGATACGCAGTATTTT
CASSQEYGPARDTQYF
>TRBV20-1|NA|NA|TRBJ2-3
TGCAGTGCTAGAGATAACTTGGGGGCCTTCACAGATACGCAGTATTTT
CSARDNLGAFTDTQYF
>TRBV5-1|NA|NA|TRBJ1-5
TGCGCCAGCAGCCAAGACGGTGGACAGACACAGCCCCAGCATTTT
CASSQDGGQTQPQHF
>TRBV7-2|TRBD2|many|TRBJ2-1
TGTGCCAGCAGCTCCTCTAGCGGGGGGTACAATGAGCAGTTCTTC
CASSSSSGGYNEQFF
>TRBV27|NA|NA|TRBJ2-2
TGTGCCAGCAGTTTAAGGACTTTGAACACCGGGGAGCTGTTTTTT
CASSLRTLNTGELFF
>TRBV15|NA|few|TRBJ1-2
TGTGCCACCAGCAGAGACGGCGGGACATTCGCTAACTATGGCTACACCTTC
CATSRDGGTFANYGYTF
>TRBV2|NA|few|TRBJ2-3
TGTGCCAGCAGTGACGGTTTGGGGAGCACAGATACGCAGTATTTT
CASSDGLGSTDTQYF
>TRBV5-5|NA|few|TRBJ2-7
TGTGCCAGCAGTCCGGGAGTGGGAGCATACGAGCAGTACTTC
CASSPGVGAYEQYF
>TRBV6-2/TRBV6-3|TRBD1|many|TRBJ2-5
TGTGCCAGCAGTTGGGACAGGAGAGAGACCCAGTACTTC
CASSWDRRETQYF
>TRBV12-3/TRBV12-4|NA|many|TRBJ2-4
TGTGCCAGCAGTTTAGTTGCAGGGACAAACATTCAGTACTTC
CASSLVAGTNIQYF